The rows below give T cell receptor beta chains drawn from one sample of a study of shared T cell receptors in the human thymus. Repertoires were generated with immunoSEQ multiplex PCR, while TCRdb's copy carries only in-frame clones and drops some. The sample lists approximately 490,000 clones, around 82% occurring once. The data were also submitted as part of a second study, on human thymus T cells.

Sequenced: thymocytes. The receptor source for this set is a boy younger than two with a congenital heart defect. Both conserved end residues are part of each CDR3. D genes are given only for firm matches. Some rows mark clone size as missing; the rest say once, few, many or name a class of expanded clone.

TGTGCCAGCAGCTGGGGACTAGAAACCCCAGATACGCAGTATTTT	CASSWGLETPDTQYF	TRBV5-4	TRBD2	-	TRBJ2-3
TGTGCCACCGGACAGGGAACCTACGAGCAGTACTTC	CATGQGTYEQYF	TRBV27	TRBD1	-	TRBJ2-7
TGTGCCAGCATTCCCGCCGGCTCCTACGAGCAGTACTTC	CASIPAGSYEQYF	TRBV6-5	-	-	TRBJ2-7
TGCGCCAGCAGCCAAGAAGTAGGCGCGGGAGCCACAGATACGCAGTATTTT	CASSQEVGAGATDTQYF	TRBV4-3	TRBD2	-	TRBJ2-3
TGTGCCAGCAGCCAACCCGAGCGGGAGGGCCCAGAGACCCAGTACTTC	CASSQPEREGPETQYF	TRBV7-2	TRBD2	-	TRBJ2-5
TGTGCCAGCAGCTTAGCGAGGCAGGGTGGCTACACCTTC	CASSLARQGGYTF	TRBV7-2	-	few	TRBJ1-2
TGTGCCAGCAGCTTAGTCGGGTTCGGGACTAGCGGCACAGATACGCAGTATTTT	CASSLVGFGTSGTDTQYF	TRBV7-9	TRBD2	-	TRBJ2-3
TGTGCCAGCAGCTCCAACCTGACACCTAGCACAGATACGCAGTATTTT	CASSSNLTPSTDTQYF	TRBV5-4	-	few	TRBJ2-3
TGCGCCAGCAGCCAAGTTTTCGGCGGAAACACTGAAGCTTTCTTT	CASSQVFGGNTEAFF	TRBV4-3	-	-	TRBJ1-1
TGTGCCAGCAGTGGACTACAGGGGGCAGCCTACGAGCAGTACTTC	CASSGLQGAAYEQYF	TRBV6-1	TRBD1	-	TRBJ2-7
TGTGCCAGTAGTATAGGGGCGGCGGGAGTACCGACAGATACGCAGTATTTT	CASSIGAAGVPTDTQYF	TRBV19	TRBD2	-	TRBJ2-3
TGTGCCAGTAGGACAGGGGGCGCGGGTATGGCCCAGCATTTT	CASRTGGAGMAQHF	TRBV19	TRBD1	few	TRBJ1-5
TGCGCCAGCAGCCAAGACCCCACAGGACGAATTAACTATGGCTACACCTTC	CASSQDPTGRINYGYTF	TRBV4-3	-	once	TRBJ1-2
TGTGCCAGCAGCCTGGGGGGGACAGGACGGTCCGAGCAGTACTTC	CASSLGGTGRSEQYF	TRBV7-9	-	few	TRBJ2-7
TGTGCCAGTACCTGGACAGGGAAGGAGGGCTATGGCTACACCTTC	CASTWTGKEGYGYTF	TRBV19	TRBD1	-	TRBJ1-2